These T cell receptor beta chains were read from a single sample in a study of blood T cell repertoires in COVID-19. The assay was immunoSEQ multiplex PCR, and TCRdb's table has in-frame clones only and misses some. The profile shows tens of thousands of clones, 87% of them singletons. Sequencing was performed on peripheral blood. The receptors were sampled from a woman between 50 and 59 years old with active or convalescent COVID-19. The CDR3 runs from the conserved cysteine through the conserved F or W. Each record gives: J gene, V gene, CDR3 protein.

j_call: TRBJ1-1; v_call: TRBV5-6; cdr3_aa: CASSWTANTEAFF
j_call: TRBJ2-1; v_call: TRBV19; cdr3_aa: CASSVSYNEQFF
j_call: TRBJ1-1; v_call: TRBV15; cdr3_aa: CATSSRQSVGTEAFF
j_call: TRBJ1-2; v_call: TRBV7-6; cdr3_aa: CASSPTPGRTGGNYTF
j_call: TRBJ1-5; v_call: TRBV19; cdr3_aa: CASGREGQPQHF
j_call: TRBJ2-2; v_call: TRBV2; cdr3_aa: CASRGQGLAGELFF
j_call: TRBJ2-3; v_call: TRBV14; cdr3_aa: CASSQDLGPDTQYF
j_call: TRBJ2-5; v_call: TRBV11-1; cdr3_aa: CASTLTGEETQYF
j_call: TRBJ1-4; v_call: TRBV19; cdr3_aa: CASTRTGEREKLFF
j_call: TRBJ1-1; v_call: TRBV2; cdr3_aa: CASSESPGVGRRTEAFF
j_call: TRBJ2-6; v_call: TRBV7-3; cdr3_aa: CASSLTGGANVLTF
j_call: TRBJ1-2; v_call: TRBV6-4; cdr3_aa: CASSTGVGNYGYTF
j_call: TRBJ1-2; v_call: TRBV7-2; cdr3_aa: CASSESSPVGGYTF
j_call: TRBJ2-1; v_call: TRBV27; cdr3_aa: CASSPDRGDYNEQFF
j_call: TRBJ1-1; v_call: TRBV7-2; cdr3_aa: CASRDRAGGNTEAFF
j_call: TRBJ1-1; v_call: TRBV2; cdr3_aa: CASSVTGGHTEAFF
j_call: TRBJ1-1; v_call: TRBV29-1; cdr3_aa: CSVAGRANEAFF
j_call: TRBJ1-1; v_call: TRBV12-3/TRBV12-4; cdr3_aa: CASRLDGGVKAFF
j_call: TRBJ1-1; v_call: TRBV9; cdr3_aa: CASSGRDSLWGEAFF
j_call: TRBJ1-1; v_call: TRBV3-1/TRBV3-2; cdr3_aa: CASSQEWRRGNTEAFF
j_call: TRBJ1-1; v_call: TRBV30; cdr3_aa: CAWSASMNTEAFF
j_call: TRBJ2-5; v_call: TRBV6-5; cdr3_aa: CASRASGGAGETQYF
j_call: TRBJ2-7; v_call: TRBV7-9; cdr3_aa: CASSPLYEQYF
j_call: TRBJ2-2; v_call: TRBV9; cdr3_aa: CASSVDRGHGPGELFF